This is a list of T cell receptor beta chains from one sample in a study of cytomegalovirus exposure and HLA in healthy donors. The data were produced by immunoSEQ multiplex PCR, yet TCRdb's version contains in-frame clones alone and is incomplete. The profile shows 150,000 to 200,000 clones, 75% to 85% of them singletons. Material: PBMCs. The origin of the receptors is a male donor in good health and CMV-seropositive. CDR3s include the opening cysteine and the closing phenylalanine or tryptophan. The order of the fields is CDR3 length, D gene, clone size, J gene, V gene, CDR3 DNA, CDR3 protein. D genes are given only for firm matches. Rows may omit the clone size; those that give it use once, few, many or a size class.

CDR3 length: 16; D gene: -; clone size: once; J gene: TRBJ2-2; V gene: TRBV14; CDR3 DNA: TGTGCCAGCAGCCAAGACCCGGGGTGGGTCACCGGGGAGCTGTTTTTT; CDR3 protein: CASSQDPGWVTGELFF
CDR3 length: 16; D gene: -; clone size: -; J gene: TRBJ1-3; V gene: TRBV4-2; CDR3 DNA: TGTGCCAGCAGCCCGCGCCCGGGGATTCAGGGAAACACCATATATTTT; CDR3 protein: CASSPRPGIQGNTIYF
CDR3 length: 12; D gene: -; clone size: -; J gene: TRBJ2-7; V gene: TRBV5-1; CDR3 DNA: TGCGCCAGCAGCTTGACAAGGGGCGAGCAGTACTTC; CDR3 protein: CASSLTRGEQYF
CDR3 length: 14; D gene: -; clone size: -; J gene: TRBJ1-5; V gene: TRBV6-1; CDR3 DNA: TGTGCCAGCAGTGAAAGACAGGGCAATCAGCCCCAGCATTTT; CDR3 protein: CASSERQGNQPQHF
CDR3 length: 15; D gene: -; clone size: -; J gene: TRBJ1-2; V gene: TRBV28; CDR3 DNA: TGTGCCAGCAGTCCTTCGGGAAGCACAAACTATGGCTACACCTTC; CDR3 protein: CASSPSGSTNYGYTF
CDR3 length: 16; D gene: TRBD1; clone size: -; J gene: TRBJ2-7; V gene: TRBV6-6; CDR3 DNA: TGTGCCAGCAGCGACACCCCGGGACAGGGATGGGGCGAGCAGTACTTC; CDR3 protein: CASSDTPGQGWGEQYF
CDR3 length: 13; D gene: TRBD1; clone size: once; J gene: TRBJ2-4; V gene: TRBV18; CDR3 DNA: TGTGCCAGCTCACCGGGACAGGACGGCATTCAGTACTTC; CDR3 protein: CASSPGQDGIQYF
CDR3 length: 11; D gene: -; clone size: -; J gene: TRBJ1-2; V gene: TRBV18; CDR3 DNA: TGTGCCAGCTCACCATCTAGCGGCTACACCTTC; CDR3 protein: CASSPSSGYTF
CDR3 length: 13; D gene: TRBD1; clone size: -; J gene: TRBJ2-7; V gene: TRBV4-3; CDR3 DNA: TGCGCCAGCAGCCCAGGACAGGGGACCGGGCAGTACTTC; CDR3 protein: CASSPGQGTGQYF
CDR3 length: 14; D gene: TRBD1; clone size: once; J gene: TRBJ2-5; V gene: TRBV28; CDR3 DNA: TGTGCCAGCACTCTTGTAGGGACAGAAGAGACCCAGTACTTC; CDR3 protein: CASTLVGTEETQYF
CDR3 length: 14; D gene: -; clone size: -; J gene: TRBJ2-2; V gene: TRBV19; CDR3 DNA: TGTGCCAGTTCCACGGGGTCGGACACCGGGGAGCTGTTTTTT; CDR3 protein: CASSTGSDTGELFF
CDR3 length: 15; D gene: TRBD1; clone size: -; J gene: TRBJ1-2; V gene: TRBV5-1; CDR3 DNA: TGCGCCAGCACTCGGGAGCCAGGGGGAAACTATGGCTACACCTTC; CDR3 protein: CASTREPGGNYGYTF
CDR3 length: 16; D gene: -; clone size: -; J gene: TRBJ1-5; V gene: TRBV10-1; CDR3 DNA: TGCGCCAGCACCAATAAGGGACAAGGGGAGAATCAGCCCCAGCATTTT; CDR3 protein: CASTNKGQGENQPQHF
CDR3 length: 18; D gene: TRBD2; clone size: -; J gene: TRBJ2-2; V gene: TRBV4-2; CDR3 DNA: TGTGCCAGCAGCCAGACCCTGGGTAGCGGGGGACTTACCGGGGAGCTGTTTTTT; CDR3 protein: CASSQTLGSGGLTGELFF
CDR3 length: 13; D gene: -; clone size: -; J gene: TRBJ1-1; V gene: TRBV27; CDR3 DNA: TGTGCCAGCAGTTTAACGGTGAACACTGAAGCTTTCTTT; CDR3 protein: CASSLTVNTEAFF
CDR3 length: 14; D gene: -; clone size: few; J gene: TRBJ2-3; V gene: TRBV6-4; CDR3 DNA: TGTGCCAGCCTGCCATACTCCGCTCTAGATACGCAGTATTTT; CDR3 protein: CASLPYSALDTQYF
CDR3 length: 14; D gene: TRBD2; clone size: -; J gene: TRBJ2-2; V gene: TRBV27; CDR3 DNA: TGTGCCAGCAGTTTACCGGGGGGCACCGGGGAGCTGTTTTTT; CDR3 protein: CASSLPGGTGELFF
CDR3 length: 15; D gene: TRBD2; clone size: -; J gene: TRBJ2-3; V gene: TRBV5-1; CDR3 DNA: TGCGCCAGCAGGTGGACTAGCGGCGCCACAGATACGCAGTATTTT; CDR3 protein: CASRWTSGATDTQYF
CDR3 length: 17; D gene: TRBD1; clone size: few; J gene: TRBJ2-5; V gene: TRBV9; CDR3 DNA: TGTGCCAGCAGCGTCGATGGACAGGGGTGGGACCAAGAGACCCAGTACTTC; CDR3 protein: CASSVDGQGWDQETQYF
CDR3 length: 16; D gene: TRBD2; clone size: -; J gene: TRBJ2-5; V gene: TRBV4-2; CDR3 DNA: TGTGCCAGCAGCCAAGAGGCATGGGGACTACAAGAGACCCAGTACTTC; CDR3 protein: CASSQEAWGLQETQYF
CDR3 length: 14; D gene: -; clone size: once; J gene: TRBJ2-2; V gene: TRBV19; CDR3 DNA: TGTGCCAGTAGTCGAGCTCGAGGGTTCGGGGAGCTGTTTTTT; CDR3 protein: CASSRARGFGELFF
CDR3 length: 17; D gene: TRBD2; clone size: -; J gene: TRBJ2-7; V gene: TRBV4-1; CDR3 DNA: TGCGCCAGCAGCCAATCCTTTGCTAGCGGGGTGGCCTACGAGCAGTACTTC; CDR3 protein: CASSQSFASGVAYEQYF
CDR3 length: 14; D gene: TRBD2; clone size: -; J gene: TRBJ2-1; V gene: TRBV29-1; CDR3 DNA: TGCAGCGTTGGGCGGACTAGCGGATACAATGAGCAGTTCTTC; CDR3 protein: CSVGRTSGYNEQFF
CDR3 length: 14; D gene: -; clone size: -; J gene: TRBJ1-5; V gene: TRBV2; CDR3 DNA: TGTGCCGGAGGAGGAGGGACGAGCAATCAGCCCCAGCATTTT; CDR3 protein: CAGGGGTSNQPQHF
CDR3 length: 14; D gene: -; clone size: -; J gene: TRBJ2-3; V gene: TRBV6-5; CDR3 DNA: TGTGCCAGCAGTTATCAAGAGTACACAGATACGCAGTATTTT; CDR3 protein: CASSYQEYTDTQYF
CDR3 length: 17; D gene: -; clone size: -; J gene: TRBJ1-4; V gene: TRBV7-2; CDR3 DNA: TGTGCCAGCAGCTTAGACCCCAGACAGACAACTAATGAAAAACTGTTTTTT; CDR3 protein: CASSLDPRQTTNEKLFF
CDR3 length: 14; D gene: TRBD1; clone size: -; J gene: TRBJ1-4; V gene: TRBV2; CDR3 DNA: TGTGCCAGCAGCCCCGGGACAGCGAGGGAAAAACTGTTTTTT; CDR3 protein: CASSPGTAREKLFF
CDR3 length: 11; D gene: -; clone size: few; J gene: TRBJ1-4; V gene: TRBV6-5; CDR3 DNA: TGTGCCAGCAGTTCCCGGGAAAAACTGTTTTTT; CDR3 protein: CASSSREKLFF
CDR3 length: 15; D gene: -; clone size: once; J gene: TRBJ1-6; V gene: TRBV11-2; CDR3 DNA: TGTGCCAGCAGCCGGGGCGCAGGGAGGAGTTCACCCCTCCACTTT; CDR3 protein: CASSRGAGRSSPLHF
CDR3 length: 16; D gene: TRBD1; clone size: -; J gene: TRBJ1-5; V gene: TRBV6-1; CDR3 DNA: TGTGCCAGCAGTGTGGGACAGCCTGGCGGCAATCAGCCCCAGCATTTT; CDR3 protein: CASSVGQPGGNQPQHF
CDR3 length: 14; D gene: -; clone size: -; J gene: TRBJ2-1; V gene: TRBV9; CDR3 DNA: TGTGCCAGCAGCGTAGGCTATAGAGACAATGAGCAGTTCTTC; CDR3 protein: CASSVGYRDNEQFF
CDR3 length: 13; D gene: -; clone size: -; J gene: TRBJ1-4; V gene: TRBV4-3; CDR3 DNA: TGCGCCAGCAGCAAACAAATTGGTGAAAAACTGTTTTTT; CDR3 protein: CASSKQIGEKLFF
CDR3 length: 15; D gene: -; clone size: -; J gene: TRBJ2-1; V gene: TRBV4-2; CDR3 DNA: TGTGCCAGCAGCCAAGATTGGGCCTCCTACAATGAGCAGTTCTTC; CDR3 protein: CASSQDWASYNEQFF
CDR3 length: 16; D gene: TRBD2; clone size: once; J gene: TRBJ2-7; V gene: TRBV5-4; CDR3 DNA: TGTGCCAGCAGCTTGGGGGGGAGGGCGAAGGGCTACGAGCAGTACTTC; CDR3 protein: CASSLGGRAKGYEQYF
CDR3 length: 20; D gene: -; clone size: -; J gene: TRBJ1-5; V gene: TRBV21-1; CDR3 DNA: TGTGCCAGCAGCAAAGAGGGAGGCTCTTTGAGGTGGGGTGCGGTACAGCCCCAGCATTTT; CDR3 protein: CASSKEGGSLRWGAVQPQHF